These T cell receptor beta chains were read from a single sample in a study of cytomegalovirus exposure and HLA in healthy donors. Data came from immunoSEQ multiplex PCR; TCRdb stores just in-frame clones and leaves some out. This table holds roughly 200,000 clones, approximately 86% found once. Sequenced material: PBMCs. The receptors come from a man under 40 in good health and CMV-seropositive. Each CDR3 is given with its conserved first and last residue. D genes are given only for firm matches. The listing skips clone size in some rows; elsewhere it reads once, few, many or a size class.

>TRBJ2-2|.|TRBD2|TRBV7-6
TGTGCCAGCAGCATGACTAGCCGCAACACCGGGGAGCTGTTTTTT
CASSMTSRNTGELFF
>TRBJ2-3|.|TRBD2|TRBV5-1
TGCGCCAGCAGCTCTTTAGGGCTAGCGGTGCCAGATGGGGAGGTAGATACGCAGTATTTT
CASSSLGLAVPDGEVDTQYF
>TRBJ1-2|.|TRBD1|TRBV5-1
TGCGCCAGCAGCTTGGGTCCCGTCAGACAGGGCGGGGGCGGCTACACCTTC
CASSLGPVRQGGGGYTF
>TRBJ1-2|.|.|TRBV7-9
TGTGCCAGCACCCTAGGGGGTAAGGGCTACACCTTC
CASTLGGKGYTF
>TRBJ1-6|.|.|TRBV7-8
TGTGCCAGCAGCTTATTGTCGGTCGGGCGCTCACCCCTCCACTTT
CASSLLSVGRSPLHF
>TRBJ1-2|.|TRBD1|TRBV2
TGTGCCAGCAGTGACTACCGGACAGGGGAGGGCTACACCTTC
CASSDYRTGEGYTF
>TRBJ2-2|few|TRBD2|TRBV5-1
TGCGCCCAGCGGGAGGTTGGCGGGGAGCTGTTTTTT
CAQREVGGELFF
>TRBJ2-1|once|.|TRBV4-3
TGCGCCAGCAGCCAAGCTAACCCTCCGGGGGCGGGTGAGCAGTTCTTC
CASSQANPPGAGEQFF
>TRBJ2-7|.|TRBD1|TRBV7-6
TGTGCCAGCAGCGAGAGACAGGGCCCTTCGACCCTCGCCGAGCAGTACTTC
CASSERQGPSTLAEQYF
>TRBJ1-5|few|.|TRBV14
TGTGCCAGCAGCCAAAAGGAGGGGGTATCGAATCAGCCCCAGCATTTT
CASSQKEGVSNQPQHF
>TRBJ1-4|.|.|TRBV30
TGTGCCTGGGGGGGGCCCCCATTGTCCGAAAAACTGTTTTTT
CAWGGPPLSEKLFF
>TRBJ2-1|.|TRBD2|TRBV25-1
TGTGCCAGCGGGGGAGCGGGAGAGGGCAATGAGCAGTTCTTC
CASGGAGEGNEQFF
>TRBJ1-6|.|.|TRBV6-5
TGTGCCAGCAGTTACCTTGGGTCACCCCTCCACTTT
CASSYLGSPLHF
>TRBJ1-4|.|TRBD1|TRBV9
TGTGCCAGCAGCGCCGACAGGGCTAATGAAAAACTGTTTTTT
CASSADRANEKLFF
>TRBJ2-3|.|TRBD1|TRBV4-2
TGTGCCAGCAGGAAGGGGGCGATTACAGATACGCAGTATTTT
CASRKGAITDTQYF
>TRBJ1-2|.|TRBD1|TRBV5-1
TGCGCCAGCAGCCTAGCCGGACAGGGGTCTAACTATGGCTACACCTTC
CASSLAGQGSNYGYTF
>TRBJ2-1|.|.|TRBV25-1
TGTGCCAGCACAGGGAGCTCCTACAATGAGCAGTTCTTC
CASTGSSYNEQFF
>TRBJ2-4|.|.|TRBV6-1
TGTGCCAGCAGTGAAAGGGGGGCGTTAGCCAAAAACATTCAGTACTTC
CASSERGALAKNIQYF
>TRBJ2-2|.|.|TRBV29-1
TGCAGCGTTGTCGGTTCCAACCCGAACACCGGGGAGCTGTTTTTT
CSVVGSNPNTGELFF
>TRBJ2-7|.|.|TRBV15
TGTGCCACCAGCATCTTCGGACACCCATACGAGCAGTACTTC
CATSIFGHPYEQYF
>TRBJ2-1|.|TRBD2|TRBV13
TGTGCCAGCAGGCTAGCGGGAGGTCTAAATGAGCAGTTCTTC
CASRLAGGLNEQFF
>TRBJ1-1|.|TRBD1|TRBV5-6
TGTGCCAGCAGCTCGGGACAGGGAACGACTGAAGCTTTCTTT
CASSSGQGTTEAFF
>TRBJ1-1|.|TRBD1|TRBV27
TGTGCCAGCAGTACCAGACAGGGTTTGGAAGCTTTCTTT
CASSTRQGLEAFF
>TRBJ2-5|.|.|TRBV11-2
TGTGCCAGCAGCTTAGAGCGGGGTATTTCGGAGACCCAGTACTTC
CASSLERGISETQYF
>TRBJ1-2|.|TRBD1|TRBV6-5
TGTGCCAGCAGTTACGACCTGGACAGGAACTCTGGCTACACCTTC
CASSYDLDRNSGYTF
>TRBJ2-7|.|.|TRBV7-9
TGTGCCAGCAGCTCGGACAGATCCTACGAGCAGTACTTC
CASSSDRSYEQYF
>TRBJ2-2|.|.|TRBV9
TGTGCCAGCAGATCTGGGGGATACGTCAGAGCCGCGAACACCGGGGAGCTGTTTTTT
CASRSGGYVRAANTGELFF
>TRBJ2-7|.|TRBD2|TRBV5-1
TGCGCCAGCAGCTTGGGCGGGGGAGGGCACGAGCAGTACTTC
CASSLGGGGHEQYF
>TRBJ1-3|.|TRBD1|TRBV5-4
TGTGCCAGCAGCTCCGGGACAGCGGCAGGAGGAAACACCATATATTTT
CASSSGTAAGGNTIYF
>TRBJ2-6|.|.|TRBV2
TGTGCCAGCAGTGACCCCCGGGCCTCTGGGGCCAACGTCCTGACTTTC
CASSDPRASGANVLTF
>TRBJ1-2|.|TRBD1|TRBV5-4
TGTGCCAGCAGCTTGCGGTCAGGGGGCTATAACTATGGCTACACCTTC
CASSLRSGGYNYGYTF
>TRBJ2-5|once|TRBD1|TRBV18
TGTGCCAGCTCACCTCTACAGGGGGCCGGGGAGACCCAGTACTTC
CASSPLQGAGETQYF
>TRBJ1-1|.|TRBD1|TRBV14
TGTGCCAGCAGCGTCGCCGGGACAGGGATACTGAACACTGAAGCTTTCTTT
CASSVAGTGILNTEAFF
>TRBJ2-5|.|.|TRBV4-1
TGCGCCAGCAGCCAGGGGAGGGGGGTCTCGCCGACCCAGTACTTC
CASSQGRGVSPTQYF
>TRBJ2-7|.|.|TRBV13
TGTGCCAGCAGCCCGGGAAGACCGACCACCTACGAGCAGTACTTC
CASSPGRPTTYEQYF
>TRBJ2-1|.|.|TRBV29-1
TGCAGCGCACACCTCATACTTACCTACAATGAGCAGTTCTTC
CSAHLILTYNEQFF
>TRBJ1-6|.|.|TRBV7-9
TGTGCCAGCAGCTTAGGTCCAGGAAATTCACCCCTCCACTTT
CASSLGPGNSPLHF
>TRBJ1-5|once|.|TRBV27
TGTGCCAGCAGTTTACTGGGCGCGGGTGGCAATCAGCCCCAGCATTTT
CASSLLGAGGNQPQHF
>TRBJ2-1|.|TRBD2|TRBV28
TGTGCCAGCAGTTTACCCACGCGCCTAGCGGGAGGGCCTGGCAATGAGCAGTTCTTC
CASSLPTRLAGGPGNEQFF
>TRBJ2-7|.|TRBD2|TRBV4-2
TGTGCCAGCAGCCAAGTGAAAGCGGGAGGGGTGGGTGAGCAGTACTTC
CASSQVKAGGVGEQYF
>TRBJ2-2|.|.|TRBV7-9
TGTGCCAGCAGCCAAACAGGGACGAACACCGGGGAGCTGTTTTTT
CASSQTGTNTGELFF
>TRBJ2-7|.|TRBD2|TRBV28
TGTGCCAGCACGGGGGGTAAAACCTACGAGCAGTACTTC
CASTGGKTYEQYF
>TRBJ2-5|.|.|TRBV19
TGTGCCAGTAGTTCTCGACGCGGGACGCCGGACGAGGAGACCCAGTACTTC
CASSSRRGTPDEETQYF
>TRBJ2-2|.|TRBD1|TRBV15
TGTGCCACCAGCAGAGAGGGGACAGGGGGCTGGGCCGGGGAGCTGTTTTTT
CATSREGTGGWAGELFF
>TRBJ2-1|.|.|TRBV15
TGTGCCACCAGCCCTTCCCTAGGGTTGGGCAATGAGCAGTTCTTC
CATSPSLGLGNEQFF
>TRBJ2-7|.|.|TRBV19
TGTGCCAGTAGTATAACCGGGGCCCACTACGAGCAGTACTTC
CASSITGAHYEQYF
>TRBJ1-1|.|TRBD1|TRBV30
TGTGCCTGGACCGGGACAGGGGACACTGAAGCTTTCTTT
CAWTGTGDTEAFF
>TRBJ1-5|.|.|TRBV18
TGTGCCAGCTCTTACGACTACAATCAGCCCCAGCATTTT
CASSYDYNQPQHF
>TRBJ1-4|.|TRBD1|TRBV18
TGTGCCAGCTCACCCCTGGCAGGGGGGTCTGAAAAACTGTTTTTT
CASSPLAGGSEKLFF
>TRBJ2-5|.|.|TRBV7-6
TGTGCCAGCAGCCCGCCCGGTGATGAGACCCAGTACTTC
CASSPPGDETQYF
>TRBJ2-7|.|TRBD2|TRBV5-1
TGCGCCAGCAGCTTGGGGTCTAGCGGAATCTACGAGCAGTACTTC
CASSLGSSGIYEQYF